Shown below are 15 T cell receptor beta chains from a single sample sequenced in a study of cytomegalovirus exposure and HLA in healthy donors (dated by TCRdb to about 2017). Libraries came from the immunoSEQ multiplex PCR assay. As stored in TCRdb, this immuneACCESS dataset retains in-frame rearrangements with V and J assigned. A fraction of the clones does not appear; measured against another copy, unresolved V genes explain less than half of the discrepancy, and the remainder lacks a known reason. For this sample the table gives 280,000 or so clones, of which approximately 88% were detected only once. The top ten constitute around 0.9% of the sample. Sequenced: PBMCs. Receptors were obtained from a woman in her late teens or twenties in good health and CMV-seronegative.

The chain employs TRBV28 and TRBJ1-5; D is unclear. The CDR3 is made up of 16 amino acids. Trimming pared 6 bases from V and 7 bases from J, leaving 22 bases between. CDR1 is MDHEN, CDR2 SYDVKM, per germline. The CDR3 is CASSFGVRGRLQPQHF. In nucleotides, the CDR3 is TGTGCCAGCAGCTTCGGGGTACGAGGGCGGTTGCAGCCCCAGCATTTT.

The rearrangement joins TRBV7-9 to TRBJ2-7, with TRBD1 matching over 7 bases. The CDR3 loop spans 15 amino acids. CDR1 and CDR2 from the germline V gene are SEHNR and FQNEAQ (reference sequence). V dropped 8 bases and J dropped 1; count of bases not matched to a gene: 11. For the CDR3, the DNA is TGTGCCAGCTCCCCGGGACAGTACAAATCCTACGAGCAGTACTTC. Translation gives CASSPGQYKSYEQYF.

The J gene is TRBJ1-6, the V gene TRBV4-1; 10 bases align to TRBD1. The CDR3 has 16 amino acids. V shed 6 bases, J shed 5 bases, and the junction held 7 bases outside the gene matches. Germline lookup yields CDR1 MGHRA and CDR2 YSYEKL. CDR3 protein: CASRRGQGGNNSPLHF. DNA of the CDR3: TGCGCCAGCAGGCGAGGACAGGGGGGAAATAATTCACCCCTCCACTTT.

The CDR3 loop is CASSLAGQGLHNEQFF. In DNA form, the CDR3 reads TGCGCCAGCAGCTTGGCCGGTCAGGGCCTACACAATGAGCAGTTCTTC. The V gene is TRBV5-1, the J gene TRBJ2-1; D might be TRBD1 (5 bases). Germline-derived CDR1 and CDR2 are SGHRS and YFSETQ. V was trimmed by 0 bases and J by 5 bases, leaving 15 bases between them. The CDR3 is made up of 16 amino acids.

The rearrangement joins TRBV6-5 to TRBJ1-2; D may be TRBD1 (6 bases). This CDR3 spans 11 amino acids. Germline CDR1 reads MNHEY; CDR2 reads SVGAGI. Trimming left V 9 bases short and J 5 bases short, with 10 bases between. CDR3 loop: CASTTGYGYTF. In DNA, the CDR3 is TGTGCCAGTACTACAGGGTATGGCTACACCTTC.

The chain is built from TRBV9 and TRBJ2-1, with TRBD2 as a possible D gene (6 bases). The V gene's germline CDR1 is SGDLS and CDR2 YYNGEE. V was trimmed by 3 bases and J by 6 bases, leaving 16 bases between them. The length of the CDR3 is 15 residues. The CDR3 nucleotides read TGTGCCAGCAGCGGACCGGGACTCCCTGGCAATGAGCAGTTCTTC. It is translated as CASSGPGLPGNEQFF.

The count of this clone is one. CDR3 amino acids: CASSPAPGDYEQYF. CDR3 DNA: TGTGCCAGCAGTCCCGCCCCGGGAGACTACGAGCAGTACTTC. The rearrangement uses TRBV11-2 and TRBJ2-7; D is perhaps TRBD2 (6 bases). Trimming pared 6 bases from V and 3 bases from J, leaving 15 bases between. This CDR3 has 14 residues. CDR1 is SGHAT, CDR2 FQNNGV, per germline.

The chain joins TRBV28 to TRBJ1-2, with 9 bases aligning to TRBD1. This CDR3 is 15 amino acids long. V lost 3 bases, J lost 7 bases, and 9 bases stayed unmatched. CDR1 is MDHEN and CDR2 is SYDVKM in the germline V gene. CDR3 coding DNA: TGTGCCAGCAGTTTTAGGGACAGGGTGTTGCTTGGCTACACCTTC. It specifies CASSFRDRVLLGYTF.

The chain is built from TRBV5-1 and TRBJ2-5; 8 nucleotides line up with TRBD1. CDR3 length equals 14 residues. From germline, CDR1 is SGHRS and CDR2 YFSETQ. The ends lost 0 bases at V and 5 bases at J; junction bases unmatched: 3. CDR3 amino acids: CASSLVDRVETQYF. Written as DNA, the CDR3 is TGCGCCAGCAGCTTGGTGGACAGGGTTGAGACCCAGTACTTC.

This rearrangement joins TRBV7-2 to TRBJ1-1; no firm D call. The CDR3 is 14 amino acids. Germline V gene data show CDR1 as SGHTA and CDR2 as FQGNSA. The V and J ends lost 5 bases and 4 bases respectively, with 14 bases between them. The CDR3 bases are TGTGCCAGCAGCCCCACGTGGCAGTCCACTGAAGCTTTCTTT. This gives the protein CASSPTWQSTEAFF.

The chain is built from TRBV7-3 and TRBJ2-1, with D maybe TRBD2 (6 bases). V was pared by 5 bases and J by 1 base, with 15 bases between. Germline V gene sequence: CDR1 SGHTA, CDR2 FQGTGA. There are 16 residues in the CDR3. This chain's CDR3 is CASSPSLAISYNEQFF. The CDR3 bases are TGTGCCAGCAGCCCCTCCCTAGCGATATCCTACAATGAGCAGTTCTTC.

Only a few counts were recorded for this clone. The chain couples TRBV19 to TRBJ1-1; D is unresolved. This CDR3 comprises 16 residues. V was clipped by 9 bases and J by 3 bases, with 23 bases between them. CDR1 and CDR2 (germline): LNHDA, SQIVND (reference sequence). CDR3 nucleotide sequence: TGTGCCAGCAAGACGACGAGGAGGAATCGGTACACTGAAGCTTTCTTT. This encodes CASKTTRRNRYTEAFF.

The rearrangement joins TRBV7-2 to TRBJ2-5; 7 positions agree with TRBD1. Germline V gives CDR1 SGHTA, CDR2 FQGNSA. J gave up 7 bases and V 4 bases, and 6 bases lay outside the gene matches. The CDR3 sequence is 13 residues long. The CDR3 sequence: CASSYQGVVTQYF. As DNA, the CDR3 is TGTGCCAGCAGCTATCAGGGGGTGGTGACCCAGTACTTC.

For the CDR3, the DNA is TGCAGCGTTGGCCCTAGACAGGGGTGGGGTACTGAAGCTTTCTTT. Its protein product is CSVGPRQGWGTEAFF. The chain is built from TRBV29-1 and TRBJ1-1, with TRBD1 matching 8 bases. Germline CDR1 and CDR2: SQVTM and ANQGSEA. This CDR3 is 15 amino acids long. V lost 4 bases and J lost 5; bases outside the gene matches: 12.

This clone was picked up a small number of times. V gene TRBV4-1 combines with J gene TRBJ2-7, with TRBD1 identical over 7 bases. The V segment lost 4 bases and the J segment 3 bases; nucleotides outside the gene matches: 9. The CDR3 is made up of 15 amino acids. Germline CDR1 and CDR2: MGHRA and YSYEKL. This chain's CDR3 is CASSPQNDRVYEQYF. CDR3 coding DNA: TGCGCCAGCAGCCCGCAGAACGACAGGGTCTACGAGCAGTACTTC.